The 29 T cell receptor beta chains listed next were all sequenced from one sample in a study of cytomegalovirus exposure and HLA in healthy donors. The PCR ran on 60 Vbeta and 13 Jbeta primers. Some clones are missing from TCRdb's copy, which holds only in-frame ones; the method was immunoSEQ multiplex PCR. The table lists fewer than 200,000 clones, 70% to 80% of them singletons. Sequencing input: PBMCs. The receptors were gathered from a man between 40 and 49 years old in good health and CMV-seronegative.

The chain is built from TRBV30 and TRBJ1-1; TRBD1 matches at 8 bases. Looked up from germline, CDR1 is GTSNPN and CDR2 is SVGIG (reference sequence). J lost 4 bases, V lost 3 bases, and 10 bases had no gene match. This CDR3 comprises 15 residues. DNA for the CDR3: TGTGCCTGGAGCGGAGCCTGGACAGGGACCACTGAAGCTTTCTTT. Translating gives CAWSGAWTGTTEAFF. Variable domain in full (rest from reference TRBV30 and TRBJ1-1): SQTIHQWPATLVQPVGSPLSLECTVEGTSNPNLYWYRQAAGRGLQLLFYSVGIGQISSEVPQNLSASRPQDRQFILSSKKLLLSDSGFYLCAWSGAWTGTTEAFFGQGTRLTVV.

The chain employs TRBV6-5 and TRBJ2-7, with D perhaps matching TRBD1 (5 bases). Germline CDR1 reads MNHEY; CDR2 reads SVGAGI. The CDR3 covers 11 residues. Trimming left V 7 bases short and J 7 bases short, with 11 bases between. The CDR3 loop is CASNQGGEQYF. The CDR3 nucleotides are TGTGCCAGCAATCAGGGTGGGGAGCAGTACTTC.

The genes are TRBV7-9 and TRBJ2-5; TRBD2 aligns across 11 bases. Germline CDR1 and CDR2: SEHNR and FQNEAQ (reference sequence). The CDR3 is made up of 17 amino acids. Trimming cost V 5 bases and J 0 bases; bases outside gene matches: 8. CDR3 DNA: TGTGCCAGCAGCCTCGGACTAGCGGGTGGGTACCAAGAGACCCAGTACTTC. Its translation: CASSLGLAGGYQETQYF. Looking up the rest from reference TRBV7-9 and TRBJ2-5 gives the full variable domain: DTGVSQNPRHKITKRGQNVTFRCDPISEHNRLYWYRQTLGQGPEFLTYFQNEAQLEKSRLLSDRFSAERPKGSFSTLEIQRTEQGDSAMYLCASSLGLAGGYQETQYFGPGTRLLVL.

The chain is built from TRBV4-1 and TRBJ2-5; 7 nucleotides line up with TRBD1. Trimming cost V 2 bases and J 5 bases; bases outside gene matches: 5. CDR1 MGHRA and CDR2 YSYEKL come from the germline V gene. This CDR3 spans 14 amino acids. The CDR3 bases are TGCGCCAGCAGCCAAAACAGGGGTAGGGAGACCCAGTACTTC. It specifies CASSQNRGRETQYF.

This clone has a handful of counts. CDR3 in DNA: TGTGCCAGCAGCGCGGGGGGGTCGGACGGTGAAAAACTGTTTTTT. It codes for CASSAGGSDGEKLFF. J is TRBJ1-4 and V is TRBV9, with TRBD1 as a possible D gene (5 bases). V was trimmed by 3 bases and J by 7 bases, leaving 16 bases between them. The CDR3 is made up of 15 amino acids. The V gene's germline CDR1 is SGDLS and CDR2 YYNGEE. The whole variable domain, filled in from reference TRBV9 and TRBJ1-4, reads DSGVTQTPKHLITATGQRVTLRCSPRSGDLSVYWYQQSLDQGLQFLIQYYNGEERAKGNILERFSAQQFPDLHSELNLSSLELGDSALYFCASSAGGSDGEKLFFGSGTQLSVL.

The chain has TRBV6-1 and TRBJ2-6, with D unclear. The CDR3 totals 15 residues. V shed 6 bases and J shed 0 bases, with 9 bases lying between them. CDR1 and CDR2 from the germline V gene are MNHNS and SASEGT. The CDR3 spells CASSDTSSGANVLTF. The CDR3 coding sequence is TGTGCCAGCAGCGACACGTCCTCTGGGGCCAACGTCCTGACTTTC.

This chain uses TRBV2 with TRBJ1-6; 9 bases line up with TRBD1. Per the germline V gene, CDR1 is SNHLY and CDR2 is FYNNEI. V gave up 10 bases and J gave up 3 bases; unmatched junction bases: 16. This CDR3 is built from 18 residues. The CDR3 protein is CATGRDREDLDYNSPLHF. As DNA, the CDR3 is TGTGCCACGGGCCGGGACAGGGAGGATTTGGACTATAATTCACCCCTCCACTTT.

The V gene is TRBV6-5, the J gene TRBJ2-7, with 7 bases aligning to TRBD1. Per germline, CDR1 MNHEY and CDR2 SVGAGI. The length of the CDR3 is 13 residues. V trimming: 5 bases; J trimming: 2 bases; junction bases outside the gene matches: 3. In nucleotides, the CDR3 is TGTGCCAGCAGTCGAGGGGGCCCCTACGAGCAGTACTTC. This codes for CASSRGGPYEQYF.

The V gene is TRBV6-1, the J gene TRBJ1-5; D may be TRBD1 (5 bases). The CDR3 sequence is 16 residues long. Germline lookup yields CDR1 MNHNS and CDR2 SASEGT. V lost 1 base and J 1 base, leaving 11 bases between the germline ends. The CDR3, as DNA: TGTGCCAGCAGTGAAGTTTTCGGGGGAAGCAATCAGCCCCAGCATTTT. It codes for CASSEVFGGSNQPQHF.

The chain joins TRBV5-4 to TRBJ1-2; 7 nucleotides agree with TRBD1. CDR3 size: 14 residues. CDR1 is SGHNT and CDR2 is YYREEE in the germline V gene (reference sequence). J was trimmed by 7 bases and V by 4 bases; bases with no gene match: 10. In DNA form, the CDR3 reads TGTGCCAGCAGCGTACCGGGACAGTCGACTGGCTACACCTTC. Protein sequence: CASSVPGQSTGYTF.

The chain uses TRBV2 and TRBJ2-6; possible D gene TRBD2, 6 bases. Trimming cost V 6 bases and J 2 bases, with 11 bases left between them. In germline, CDR1 is SNHLY, CDR2 FYNNEI. CDR3 length: 15 amino acids. The CDR3 bases are TGTGCCAGCAGGGCCCGCGGGGCTGGGGCCAACGTCCTGACTTTC. It codes for CASRARGAGANVLTF.

The genes are TRBV29-1 and TRBJ1-2; TRBD1 aligns across 7 bases. V was pared by 4 bases and J by 4 bases, with 12 bases of the junction left unmatched. From germline, CDR1 is SQVTM and CDR2 ANQGSEA. CDR3 size: 15 residues. The CDR3 sequence: CSVGLTGTESYGYTF. The CDR3 DNA reads TGCAGCGTTGGCTTAACCGGGACAGAATCCTATGGCTACACCTTC. Full variable domain (outside the CDR3, taken from reference TRBV29-1 and TRBJ1-2): SAVISQKPSRDICQRGTSLTIQCQVDSQVTMMFWYRQQPGQSLTLIATANQGSEATYESGFVIDKFPISRPNLTFSTLTVSNMSPEDSSIYLCSVGLTGTESYGYTFGSGTRLTVV.

This clone showed up just a few times. J is TRBJ1-5 and V is TRBV11-3, with D possibly being TRBD1 (6 bases). The CDR3 loop spans 15 amino acids. V lost 3 bases to trimming and J lost 7 bases, with 16 bases between them. Germline-derived CDR1 and CDR2 are SGHNT and YENEEA. The CDR3, as DNA: TGTGCCAGCAGCTTGGTCGGGGGGCAGCGGCAGCCCCAGCATTTT. It codes for CASSLVGGQRQPQHF.

The chain uses TRBV27 and TRBJ1-2, with D possibly matching TRBD1 (6 bases). The ends were cut back, 4 bases at V and 4 bases at J, with 13 bases in the middle. CDR3 size: 14 residues. The germline V gene encodes CDR1 MNHEY and CDR2 SMNVEV (reference sequence). The CDR3 is CASSSQQGGYGYTF. The CDR3 DNA reads TGTGCCAGCAGTTCCCAACAGGGTGGCTATGGCTACACCTTC.

This chain joins TRBV25-1 and TRBJ1-6; a weak D match, TRBD1 (5 bases). V lost 1 base and J lost 9, with 13 bases in between. This CDR3 region has 15 residues. Germline V gene sequence: CDR1 MGHDK, CDR2 SYGVNS. CDR3 protein: CASSESWGVGSPLHF. CDR3 bases: TGTGCCAGCAGTGAATCGTGGGGGGTGGGTTCACCCCTCCACTTT.

The chain carries TRBV7-9 and TRBJ1-3; D is uncertain. Trimming removed 4 bases from V and 7 bases from J, with 5 bases in between. Germline V lookup: CDR1 SEHNR, CDR2 FQNEAQ (reference sequence). CDR3 length: 11 residues. CDR3: CASSWSNTIYF. CDR3 DNA: TGTGCCAGCAGCTGGAGCAACACCATATATTTT. Using reference TRBV7-9 and TRBJ1-3 for the parts outside the CDR3, the full variable domain is DTGVSQNPRHKITKRGQNVTFRCDPISEHNRLYWYRQTLGQGPEFLTYFQNEAQLEKSRLLSDRFSAERPKGSFSTLEIQRTEQGDSAMYLCASSWSNTIYFGEGSWLTVV.

The CDR3 region has the DNA TGTGCCTTTAACCTAACCAATGAGCAGTTCTTC. The encoded protein is CAFNLTNEQFF. This rearrangement joins TRBV19 to TRBJ2-1; no clear D gene. The germline CDR1 and CDR2 sequences are LNHDA and SQIVND (reference sequence). The CDR3 contains 11 residues. Trimming took off 11 bases at V and 6 bases at J, with 11 bases between the two ends. Using reference TRBV19 and TRBJ2-1 for the parts outside the CDR3, the full variable domain is DGGITQSPKYLFRKEGQNVTLSCEQNLNHDAMYWYRQDPGQGLRLIYYSQIVNDFQKGDIAEGYSVSREKKESFPLTVTSAQKNPTAFYLCAFNLTNEQFFGPGTRLTVL.

This clone appeared once. This chain uses TRBV4-2 with TRBJ2-7; tentative D call: TRBD2 (5 bases). This CDR3 has 15 amino acids. V gave up 0 bases and J gave up 1 base, with 10 bases separating them. Germline V gives CDR1 LGHNA, CDR2 YNFKEQ. The CDR3 DNA sequence: TGTGCCAGCAGCCAAGATGGACTCAGATCCTACGAGCAGTACTTC. Protein: CASSQDGLRSYEQYF.

The CDR3 reads CAITLGDRSEKLFF. DNA of the CDR3: TGTGCCATCACCTTAGGAGACAGGAGTGAAAAACTGTTTTTT. The J gene is TRBJ1-4, the V gene TRBV27, with D possibly matching TRBD1 (6 bases). Trimming left V 10 bases short and J 7 bases short, with 19 bases between. Germline V gene lookup returns CDR1 MNHEY and CDR2 SMNVEV (reference sequence). The CDR3 totals 14 residues.

This sequence joins TRBV5-1 and TRBJ2-6; unclear D gene. V was pared by 9 bases and J by 0 bases, with 16 bases between. Germline V CDR1 and CDR2: SGHRS, YFSETQ. The length of the CDR3 is 16 residues. The CDR3 reads CATQEAAHSGANVLTF. The DNA of the CDR3 is TGCGCCACCCAAGAGGCGGCTCACTCTGGGGCCAACGTCCTGACTTTC.

The rearrangement uses TRBV11-2 and TRBJ1-2; TRBD1 might be the D (6 bases). With 0 bases removed from V and 6 bases from J, the gap between germline ends came to 20 bases. The length of the CDR3 is 17 residues. In germline, CDR1 is SGHAT, CDR2 FQNNGV. CDR3 sequence: CASSLDPATGRVDGYTF. CDR3 bases: TGTGCCAGCAGCTTAGATCCCGCAACAGGGAGGGTGGATGGCTACACCTTC.

The rearrangement links TRBV28 to TRBJ2-7; D remains unclear. Looked up from germline, CDR1 is MDHEN and CDR2 is SYDVKM. V shed 6 bases and J shed 3 bases, with 3 bases lying between them. The CDR3 totals 10 residues. Here the CDR3 reads CASSHYEQYF. DNA of the CDR3: TGTGCCAGCAGCCACTACGAGCAGTACTTC. The full variable domain, its missing parts supplied by reference TRBV28 and TRBJ2-7, is DVKVTQSSRYLVKRTGEKVFLECVQDMDHENMFWYRQDPGLGLRLIYFSYDVKMKEKGDIPEGYSVSREKKERFSLILESASTNQTSMYLCASSHYEQYFGPGTRLTVT.

The CDR3 protein is CASSLAGGRETQYF. The DNA for the CDR3 is TGTGCCAGCAGCTTGGCGGGGGGGCGGGAGACCCAGTACTTC. J is TRBJ2-5 and V is TRBV5-6; 8 nucleotides align to TRBD2. The V and J ends lost 0 bases and 5 bases, in that order; junction bases with no gene match: 3. This CDR3 spans 14 amino acids. Germline loops: CDR1 SGHDT, CDR2 YYEEEE.

The rearrangement joins TRBV28 to TRBJ1-1, with D possibly matching TRBD1 (5 bases). This CDR3 is 12 amino acids long. CDR1 and CDR2 from the germline V gene are MDHEN and SYDVKM. The V end was cut by 2 bases, the J end by 7 bases, with 8 bases between. CDR3 DNA: TGTGCCAGCAGTTTAGGGGCAGGTGAAGCTTTCTTT. Protein sequence: CASSLGAGEAFF.

The chain employs TRBV30 and TRBJ1-2; D is unresolved. The CDR3 runs 17 residues. Germline CDR1 is GTSNPN and CDR2 is SVGIG (reference sequence). V was pared by 0 bases and J by 8 bases, with 25 bases between. In nucleotides, the CDR3 is TGTGCCTGGAGTGTACCCCGCCTTCCGGATGGCGGCCGGGGCTACACCTTC. Its protein product is CAWSVPRLPDGGRGYTF.

The chain uses TRBV7-9 and TRBJ2-5; D is uncertain. This CDR3 spans 12 amino acids. Looked up from germline, CDR1 is SEHNR and CDR2 is FQNEAQ (reference sequence). V was cut by 4 bases and J by 5 bases, with 8 bases left in between. This CDR3 reads CASSSHRETQYF. As DNA, the CDR3 is TGTGCCAGCAGCTCGCACCGGGAGACCCAGTACTTC.

V usage is TRBV7-9 and J usage is TRBJ2-7, with D perhaps matching TRBD1 (6 bases). Germline V gives CDR1 SEHNR, CDR2 FQNEAQ (reference sequence). This CDR3 is 14 amino acids long. Trimming pared 5 bases from V and 2 bases from J, leaving 13 bases between. For the CDR3, the DNA is TGTGCCAGCAGCCCCCGGACAGACCCCTACGAGCAGTACTTC. Residues: CASSPRTDPYEQYF.

The chain recombines TRBV5-1 with TRBJ2-3; weak D call: TRBD1 (6 bases). CDR3 size: 13 residues. The V and J ends lost 5 bases and 4 bases respectively, with 11 bases between them. Germline CDR1 and CDR2: SGHRS and YFSETQ. The CDR3 DNA sequence: TGCGCCAGCAGGGATAACAGGGCAGATACGCAGTATTTT. Amino acids: CASRDNRADTQYF.

The V and J genes are TRBV5-1 and TRBJ1-2; D not certain. The length of the CDR3 is 15 residues. Germline V gene data show CDR1 as SGHRS and CDR2 as YFSETQ. V lost 3 bases and J lost 0, with 12 bases in between. The CDR3 loop reads CASSSSDIPNYGYTF. The DNA of the CDR3 is TGCGCCAGCAGCTCCAGTGACATACCTAACTATGGCTACACCTTC.